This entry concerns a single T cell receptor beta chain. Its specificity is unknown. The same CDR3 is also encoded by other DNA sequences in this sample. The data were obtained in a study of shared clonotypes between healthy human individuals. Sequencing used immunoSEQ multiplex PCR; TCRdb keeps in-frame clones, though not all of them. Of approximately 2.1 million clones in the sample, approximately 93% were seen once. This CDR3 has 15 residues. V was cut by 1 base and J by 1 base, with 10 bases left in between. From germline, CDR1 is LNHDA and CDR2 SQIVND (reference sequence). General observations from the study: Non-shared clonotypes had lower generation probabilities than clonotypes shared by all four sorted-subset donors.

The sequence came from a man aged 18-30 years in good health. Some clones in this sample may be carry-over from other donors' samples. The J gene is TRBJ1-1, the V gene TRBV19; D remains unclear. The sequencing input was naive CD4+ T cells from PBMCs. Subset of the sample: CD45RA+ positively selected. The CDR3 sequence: CASSIVGVRNTEAFF. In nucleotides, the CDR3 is TGTGCCAGTAGTATAGTTGGGGTGAGGAACACTGAAGCTTTCTTT.